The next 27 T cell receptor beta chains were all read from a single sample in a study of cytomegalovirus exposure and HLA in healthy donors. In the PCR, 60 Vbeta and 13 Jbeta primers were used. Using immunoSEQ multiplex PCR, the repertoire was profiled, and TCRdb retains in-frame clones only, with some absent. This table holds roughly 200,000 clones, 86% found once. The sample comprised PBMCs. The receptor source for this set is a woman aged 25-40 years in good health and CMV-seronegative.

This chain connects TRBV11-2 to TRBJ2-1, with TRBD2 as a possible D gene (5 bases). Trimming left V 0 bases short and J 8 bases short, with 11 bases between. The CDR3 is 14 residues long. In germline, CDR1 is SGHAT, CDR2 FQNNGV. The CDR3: CASSLDRLADEQFF. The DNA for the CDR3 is TGTGCCAGCAGCTTAGATCGGCTAGCCGATGAGCAGTTCTTC.

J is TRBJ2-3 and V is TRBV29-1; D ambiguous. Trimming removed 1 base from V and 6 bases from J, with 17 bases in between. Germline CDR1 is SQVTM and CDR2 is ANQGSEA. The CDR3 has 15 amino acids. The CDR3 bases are TGCAGCGTTGAAGGGAAACAAGACTTGGTGGATACGCAGTATTTT. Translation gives CSVEGKQDLVDTQYF.

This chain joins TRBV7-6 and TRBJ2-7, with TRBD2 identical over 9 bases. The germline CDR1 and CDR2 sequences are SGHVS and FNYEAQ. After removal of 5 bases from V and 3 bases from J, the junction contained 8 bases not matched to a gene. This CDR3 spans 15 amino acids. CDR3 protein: CASSRGGSGGYEQYF. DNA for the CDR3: TGTGCCAGCAGCCGCGGTGGTAGCGGGGGCTACGAGCAGTACTTC.

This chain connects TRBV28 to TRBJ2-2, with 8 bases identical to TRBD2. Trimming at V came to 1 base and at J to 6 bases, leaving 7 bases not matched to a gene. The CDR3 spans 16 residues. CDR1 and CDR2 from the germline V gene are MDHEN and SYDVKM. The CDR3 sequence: CASSLFGRAVSGELFF. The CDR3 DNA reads TGTGCCAGCAGTTTATTCGGGAGGGCCGTATCCGGGGAGCTGTTTTTT.

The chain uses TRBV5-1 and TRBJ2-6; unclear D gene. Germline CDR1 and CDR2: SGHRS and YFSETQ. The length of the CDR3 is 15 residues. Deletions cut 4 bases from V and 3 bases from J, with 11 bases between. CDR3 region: CASSPTSSGANVLTF. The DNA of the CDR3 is TGCGCCAGCAGCCCAACATCTAGTGGGGCCAACGTCCTGACTTTC.

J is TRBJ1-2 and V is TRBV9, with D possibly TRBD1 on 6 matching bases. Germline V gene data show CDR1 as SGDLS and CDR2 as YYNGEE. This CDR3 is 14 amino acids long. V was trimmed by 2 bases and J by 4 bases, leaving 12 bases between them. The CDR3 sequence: CASSVNRDGYGYTF. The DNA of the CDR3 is TGTGCCAGCAGCGTCAACAGGGATGGCTATGGCTACACCTTC. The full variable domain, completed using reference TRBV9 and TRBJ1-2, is DSGVTQTPKHLITATGQRVTLRCSPRSGDLSVYWYQQSLDQGLQFLIQYYNGEERAKGNILERFSAQQFPDLHSELNLSSLELGDSALYFCASSVNRDGYGYTFGSGTRLTVV.

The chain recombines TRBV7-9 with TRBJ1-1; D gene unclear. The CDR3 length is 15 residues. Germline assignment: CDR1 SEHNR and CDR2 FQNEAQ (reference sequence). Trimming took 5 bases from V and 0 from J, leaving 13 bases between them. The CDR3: CASSLGRRLNTEAFF. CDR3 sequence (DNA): TGTGCCAGCAGCCTTGGGAGAAGACTGAACACTGAAGCTTTCTTT.

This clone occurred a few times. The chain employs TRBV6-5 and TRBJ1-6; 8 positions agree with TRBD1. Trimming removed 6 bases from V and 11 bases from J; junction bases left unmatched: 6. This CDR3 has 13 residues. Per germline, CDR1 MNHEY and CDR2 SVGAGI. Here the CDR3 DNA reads TGTGCCAGCAGCCCAGGGGGCGCGGCACCCCTCCACTTT. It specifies CASSPGGAAPLHF.

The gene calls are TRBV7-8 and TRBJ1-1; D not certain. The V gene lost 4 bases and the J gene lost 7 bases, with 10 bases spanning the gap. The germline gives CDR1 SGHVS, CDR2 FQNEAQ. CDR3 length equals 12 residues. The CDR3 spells CASSYGRLEAFF. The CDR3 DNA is TGTGCCAGCAGCTATGGGAGGCTTGAAGCTTTCTTT.

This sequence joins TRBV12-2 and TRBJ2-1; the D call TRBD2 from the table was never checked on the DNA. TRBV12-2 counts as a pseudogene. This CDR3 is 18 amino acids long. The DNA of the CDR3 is TGTGCAAGTCGCTTAGCTGGCGGGGGGGGCGGGAACTACAATGAGCAGTTCTTC. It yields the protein CASRLAGGGGGNYNEQFF.

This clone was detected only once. The CDR3 DNA reads TGTGCCAGCAGTTACGGCCCTAGCGATACGCAGTATTTT. It is translated as CASSYGPSDTQYF. V gene TRBV6-5 combines with J gene TRBJ2-3, with a weak D call TRBD2 (5 bases). Germline loops: CDR1 MNHEY, CDR2 SVGAGI. The CDR3 loop spans 13 amino acids. V was clipped by 2 bases and J by 6 bases, with 9 bases between them.

CDR3 coding DNA: TGTGCCACCAGCAGAGCCCAGGGCTCCTACAATGAGCAGTTCTTC. It translates to CATSRAQGSYNEQFF. This rearrangement joins TRBV15 to TRBJ2-1; TRBD1 is a possible D gene (5 bases). V was clipped by 1 base and J by 0 bases, with 7 bases between them. The length of the CDR3 is 15 residues. The germline gives CDR1 LNHNV, CDR2 YYDKDF (reference sequence).

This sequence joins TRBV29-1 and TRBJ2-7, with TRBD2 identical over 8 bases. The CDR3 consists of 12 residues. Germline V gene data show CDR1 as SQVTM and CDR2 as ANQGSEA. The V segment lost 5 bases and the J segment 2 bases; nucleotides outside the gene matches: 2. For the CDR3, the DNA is TGCAGCGTTCAACTAGCGGCCTACGAGCAGTACTTC. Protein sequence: CSVQLAAYEQYF.

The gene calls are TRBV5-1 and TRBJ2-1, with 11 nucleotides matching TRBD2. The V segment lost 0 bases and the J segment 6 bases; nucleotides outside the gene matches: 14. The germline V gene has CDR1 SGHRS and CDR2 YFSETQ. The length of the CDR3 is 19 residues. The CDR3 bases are TGCGCCAGCAGCTTGGGGACCGGTAGCGGGGGGGTACGCAGCAATGAGCAGTTCTTC. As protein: CASSLGTGSGGVRSNEQFF.

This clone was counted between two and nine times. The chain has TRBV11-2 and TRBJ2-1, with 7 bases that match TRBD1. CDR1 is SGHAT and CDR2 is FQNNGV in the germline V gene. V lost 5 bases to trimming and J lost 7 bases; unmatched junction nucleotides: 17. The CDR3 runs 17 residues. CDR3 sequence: CASSVSPGRDSNNEQFF. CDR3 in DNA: TGTGCCAGCAGCGTCTCCCCGGGCCGGGACAGTAATAATGAGCAGTTCTTC.

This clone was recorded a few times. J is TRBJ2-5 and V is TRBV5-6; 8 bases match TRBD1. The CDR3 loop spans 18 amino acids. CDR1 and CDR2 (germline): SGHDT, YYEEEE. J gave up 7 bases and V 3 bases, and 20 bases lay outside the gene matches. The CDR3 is CASSYSPGTGPTMWTQYF. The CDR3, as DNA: TGTGCCAGCAGCTACAGTCCCGGGACAGGACCGACGATGTGGACCCAGTACTTC.

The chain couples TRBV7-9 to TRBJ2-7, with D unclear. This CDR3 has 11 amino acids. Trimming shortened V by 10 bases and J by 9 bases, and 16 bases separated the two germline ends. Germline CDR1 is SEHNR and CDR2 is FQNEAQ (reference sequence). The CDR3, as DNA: TGTGCCATCCCAAACAATGGCGGGCAGTACTTC. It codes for CAIPNNGGQYF.

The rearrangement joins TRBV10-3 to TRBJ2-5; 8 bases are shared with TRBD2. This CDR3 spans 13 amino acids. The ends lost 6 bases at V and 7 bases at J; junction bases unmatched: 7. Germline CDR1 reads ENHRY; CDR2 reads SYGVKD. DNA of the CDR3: TGTGCCATCAGGCCCGGACTAGCCGTGACCCAGTACTTC. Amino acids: CAIRPGLAVTQYF.

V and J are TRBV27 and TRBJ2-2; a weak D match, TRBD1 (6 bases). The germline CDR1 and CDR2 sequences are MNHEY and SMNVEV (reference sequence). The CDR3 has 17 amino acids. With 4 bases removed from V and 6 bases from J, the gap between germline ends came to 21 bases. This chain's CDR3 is CASSSTQDRSGAGELFF. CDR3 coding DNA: TGTGCCAGCAGTTCGACCCAGGACAGATCCGGGGCCGGGGAGCTGTTTTTT.

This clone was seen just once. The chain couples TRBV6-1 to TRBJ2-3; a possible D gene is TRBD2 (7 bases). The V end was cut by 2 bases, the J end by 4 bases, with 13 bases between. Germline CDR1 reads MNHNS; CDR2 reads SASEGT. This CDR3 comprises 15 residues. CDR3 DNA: TGTGCCAGCAGTGAAAGACGGGGGGCCGCAGATACGCAGTATTTT. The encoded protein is CASSERRGAADTQYF.

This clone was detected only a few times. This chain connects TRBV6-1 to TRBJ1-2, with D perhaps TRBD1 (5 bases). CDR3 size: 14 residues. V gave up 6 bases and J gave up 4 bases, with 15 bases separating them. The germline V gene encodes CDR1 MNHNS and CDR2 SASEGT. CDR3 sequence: CASRAQGLGYGYTF. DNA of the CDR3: TGTGCCAGCAGGGCGCAGGGTCTCGGCTATGGCTACACCTTC.

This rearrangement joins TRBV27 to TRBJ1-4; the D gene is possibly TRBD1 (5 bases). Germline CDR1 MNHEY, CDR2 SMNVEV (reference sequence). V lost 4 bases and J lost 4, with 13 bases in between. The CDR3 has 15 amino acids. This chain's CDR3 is CASSSRQNNNEKLFF. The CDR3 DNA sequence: TGTGCCAGCAGTTCCCGACAGAATAATAATGAAAAACTGTTTTTT.

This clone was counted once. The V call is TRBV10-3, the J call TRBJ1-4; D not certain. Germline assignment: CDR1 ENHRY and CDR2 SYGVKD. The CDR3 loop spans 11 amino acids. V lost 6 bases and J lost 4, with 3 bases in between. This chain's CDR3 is CAIRYNEKLFF. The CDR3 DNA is TGTGCCATCAGATATAATGAAAAACTGTTTTTT.

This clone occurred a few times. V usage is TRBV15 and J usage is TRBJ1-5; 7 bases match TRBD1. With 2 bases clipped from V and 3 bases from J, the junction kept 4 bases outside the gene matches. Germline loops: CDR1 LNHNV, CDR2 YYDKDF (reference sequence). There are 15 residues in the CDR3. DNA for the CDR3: TGTGCCACCAGCAGACCTACAGGGGACAATCAGCCCCAGCATTTT. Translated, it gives CATSRPTGDNQPQHF.

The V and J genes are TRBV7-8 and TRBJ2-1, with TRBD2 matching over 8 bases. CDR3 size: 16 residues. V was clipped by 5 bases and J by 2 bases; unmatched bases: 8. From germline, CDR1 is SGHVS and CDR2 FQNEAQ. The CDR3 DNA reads TGTGCCAGCAGCCTCCCGGGCGGGAGGACCTACAATGAGCAGTTCTTC. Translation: CASSLPGGRTYNEQFF.

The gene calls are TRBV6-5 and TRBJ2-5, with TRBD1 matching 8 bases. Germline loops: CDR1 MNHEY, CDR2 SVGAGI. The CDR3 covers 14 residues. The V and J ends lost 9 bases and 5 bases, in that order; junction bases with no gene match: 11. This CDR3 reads CASRQDRATETQYF. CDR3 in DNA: TGTGCCAGTCGGCAGGACAGGGCGACTGAGACCCAGTACTTC.

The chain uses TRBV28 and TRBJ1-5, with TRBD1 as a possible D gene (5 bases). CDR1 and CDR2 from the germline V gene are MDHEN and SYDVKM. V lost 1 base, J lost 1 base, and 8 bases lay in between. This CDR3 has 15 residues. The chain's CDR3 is CASSLLGRSNQPQHF. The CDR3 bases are TGTGCCAGCAGTTTATTGGGGCGAAGCAATCAGCCCCAGCATTTT.